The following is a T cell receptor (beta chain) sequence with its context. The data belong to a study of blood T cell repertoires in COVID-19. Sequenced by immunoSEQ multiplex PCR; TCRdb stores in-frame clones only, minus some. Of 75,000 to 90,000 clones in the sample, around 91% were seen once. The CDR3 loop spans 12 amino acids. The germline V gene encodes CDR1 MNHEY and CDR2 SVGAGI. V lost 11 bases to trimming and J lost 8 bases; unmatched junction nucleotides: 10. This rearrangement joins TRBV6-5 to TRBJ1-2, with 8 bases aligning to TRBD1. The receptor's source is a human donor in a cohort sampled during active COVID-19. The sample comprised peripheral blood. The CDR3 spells CAGAQGAEGYTF. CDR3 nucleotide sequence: TGTGCCGGGGCTCAGGGGGCGGAGGGCTACACCTTC.